The clone carrying this TCR beta chain was observed at least ten times. Every patient underwent thyroid surgery untreated. MiXCR was used by TCRdb to re-call the PCR reads. Of about 92,000 clones in the sample, about 16% were seen once. This sample is part of a study of metastatic and nonmetastatic thyroid tumors. This CDR3 region has 13 residues. Germline CDR1 reads MNHNS; CDR2 reads SASEGT. Trimming took 10 bases from V and 8 from J, leaving 17 bases between them. The chain couples TRBV6-1 to TRBJ1-4; a weak D match, TRBD1 (6 bases). Sequenced material: blood. The source of this sequence is a female donor with papillary thyroid cancer or a benign thyroid nodule (not recorded which). Some clones in this sample may be carry-over from other donors' samples. CDR3 bases: TGTGCCACATCCGTGGGGGGGCAAGAAAAACTGTTTTTT. This gives the protein CATSVGGQEKLFF.